This T cell receptor (beta chain) came from a study of T-cell reconstitution after alpha-beta-depleted transplantation in children. Preparation of the TCRbeta library was carried out with unique molecular identifiers. MiXCR was run by TCRdb on the PCR reads, yielding one entry per CDR3 protein. The profile shows under 350,000 distinct CDR3 sequences, around 9.6% of them singletons. The V and J ends lost 4 bases and 15 bases, in that order; junction bases with no gene match: 12. This CDR3 contains 15 residues. Per germline, CDR1 SGHRS and CDR2 YFSETQ. The sample holds many counts of this clonotype. This material consisted of PBMCs from the stem cell graft donor, taken from the stem cell graft. The TCR sequence derives from a human donor who donated a stem cell graft to a child with SCID. This chain connects TRBV5-1 to TRBJ2-4; 14 bases agree with TRBD2. The CDR3 protein is CASSQDPGLAGVGYF. In DNA form, the CDR3 reads TGCGCCAGCAGCCAAGATCCGGGACTAGCGGGGGTAGGGTACTTC. Full variable domain (remainder filled in from reference TRBV5-1 and TRBJ2-4): KAGVTQTPRYLIKTRGQQVTLSCSPISGHRSVSWYQQTPGQGLQFLFEYFSETQRNKGNFPGRFSGRQFSNSRSEMNVSTLELGDSALYLCASSQDPGLAGVGYFGAGTRLSVL.